These T cell receptor beta chains were read from a single sample in a study of chemoradiotherapy in HPV16-positive cancers. Only in-frame clones appear in the TCRdb table, and some are missing; sequencing was by immunoSEQ multiplex PCR. This sample has about 24,000 clones, with around 90% found just once. The sample consisted of blood, taken from a patient who underwent chemoradiotherapy. The receptors derive from a human donor with HPV-associated anogenital cancer. CDR3s include the opening cysteine and the closing phenylalanine or tryptophan. The D gene is left open where the match is weak. Size is stated for part of the rows, as once, few or many counts, or as a class when the clone is expanded.

clone_size: .
d_call: .
j_call: TRBJ2-1
cdr3_length: 12
v_call: TRBV5-1
cdr3_aa: CASSEPDNEQFF
cdr3_nt: TGCGCCTCGTCAGAACCAGACAATGAGCAGTTCTTC

clone_size: .
d_call: TRBD2
j_call: TRBJ2-7
cdr3_length: 14
v_call: TRBV4-3
cdr3_aa: CASSELAGSYEQYF
cdr3_nt: TGCGCCAGCAGCGAACTAGCGGGGAGCTACGAGCAGTACTTC

clone_size: .
d_call: TRBD2
j_call: TRBJ2-7
cdr3_length: 15
v_call: TRBV7-2
cdr3_aa: CASSLRLAGYYEQYF
cdr3_nt: TGTGCCAGCAGCTTAAGACTAGCGGGCTACTACGAGCAGTACTTC

clone_size: .
d_call: TRBD2
j_call: TRBJ2-3
cdr3_length: 16
v_call: TRBV5-8
cdr3_aa: CASSWTGTSGTDTQYF
cdr3_nt: TGTGCCAGCAGCTGGACCGGGACTAGCGGCACAGATACGCAGTATTTT

clone_size: .
d_call: TRBD1
j_call: TRBJ1-2
cdr3_length: 16
v_call: TRBV5-1
cdr3_aa: CASTPLTGGVGYGYTF
cdr3_nt: TGCGCCAGCACCCCCCTGACAGGGGGGGTGGGGTATGGCTACACCTTC

clone_size: .
d_call: TRBD2
j_call: TRBJ2-4
cdr3_length: 14
v_call: TRBV19
cdr3_aa: CASRSAGGGNIQYF
cdr3_nt: TGTGCCAGTAGATCGGCGGGAGGGGGAAACATTCAGTACTTC

clone_size: .
d_call: .
j_call: TRBJ2-1
cdr3_length: 15
v_call: TRBV19
cdr3_aa: CASSILRASYNEQFF
cdr3_nt: TGTGCCAGTAGTATTTTGAGGGCCTCCTACAATGAGCAGTTCTTC

clone_size: .
d_call: TRBD1
j_call: TRBJ1-2
cdr3_length: 15
v_call: TRBV19
cdr3_aa: CASSTGTGGNYGYTF
cdr3_nt: TGTGCCAGTAGTACCGGGACAGGGGGAAACTATGGCTACACCTTC

clone_size: .
d_call: .
j_call: TRBJ2-7
cdr3_length: 13
v_call: TRBV13
cdr3_aa: CASSRRYSYEQYF
cdr3_nt: TGTGCCAGCAGTCGGAGATACTCCTACGAGCAGTACTTC

clone_size: .
d_call: TRBD2
j_call: TRBJ2-1
cdr3_length: 17
v_call: TRBV5-4
cdr3_aa: CASSRSTLAGGRNEQFF
cdr3_nt: TGTGCCAGCAGCCGATCCACACTAGCGGGGGGGCGGAATGAGCAGTTCTTC

clone_size: .
d_call: .
j_call: TRBJ1-3
cdr3_length: 15
v_call: TRBV6-1
cdr3_aa: CASSEPHGVGNTIYF
cdr3_nt: TGTGCCAGCAGTGAACCCCACGGGGTCGGAAACACCATATATTTT

clone_size: .
d_call: .
j_call: TRBJ2-1
cdr3_length: 12
v_call: TRBV6-6
cdr3_aa: CASSYSVGFRFF
cdr3_nt: TGTGCCAGCAGTTACTCTGTGGGGTTTCGGTTCTTC

clone_size: .
d_call: TRBD2
j_call: TRBJ2-7
cdr3_length: 17
v_call: TRBV7-6
cdr3_aa: CASSLAGTSGSDNEQYF
cdr3_nt: TGTGCCAGCAGCTTAGCTGGGACTAGCGGGAGCGATAACGAGCAGTACTTC

clone_size: .
d_call: TRBD2
j_call: TRBJ2-1
cdr3_length: 16
v_call: TRBV7-3
cdr3_aa: CASSLRLAGVYNEQFF
cdr3_nt: TGTGCCAGCAGCCTAAGACTAGCGGGGGTCTACAATGAGCAGTTCTTC

clone_size: .
d_call: TRBD2
j_call: TRBJ2-1
cdr3_length: 19
v_call: TRBV5-1
cdr3_aa: CASSSSGTSGQTSYNEQFF
cdr3_nt: TGCGCCAGCAGCTCATCCGGGACTAGCGGGCAAACCTCCTACAATGAGCAGTTCTTC

clone_size: .
d_call: TRBD2
j_call: TRBJ2-7
cdr3_length: 15
v_call: TRBV7-2
cdr3_aa: CASSQRGLAHYEQYF
cdr3_nt: TGTGCCAGCAGTCAAAGGGGACTAGCACACTACGAGCAGTACTTC

clone_size: .
d_call: .
j_call: TRBJ2-7
cdr3_length: 15
v_call: TRBV7-3
cdr3_aa: CASSLSYSDSYEQYF
cdr3_nt: TGTGCCAGCAGCTTATCGTACAGCGACTCCTACGAGCAGTACTTC

clone_size: few
d_call: .
j_call: TRBJ1-1
cdr3_length: 14
v_call: TRBV7-2
cdr3_aa: CASSPQALGTEAFF
cdr3_nt: TGTGCCAGCAGCCCCCAAGCCCTGGGGACTGAAGCTTTCTTT

clone_size: .
d_call: .
j_call: TRBJ2-7
cdr3_length: 15
v_call: TRBV18
cdr3_aa: CASSLDGPRAYEQYF
cdr3_nt: TGTGCCAGCTCCCTGGACGGGCCGAGGGCCTACGAGCAGTACTTC

clone_size: .
d_call: TRBD1
j_call: TRBJ1-5
cdr3_length: 17
v_call: TRBV18
cdr3_aa: CASSPPGQQGAGQPQHF
cdr3_nt: TGTGCCAGCTCACCACCGGGGCAACAGGGGGCGGGTCAGCCCCAGCATTTT

clone_size: .
d_call: .
j_call: TRBJ1-5
cdr3_length: 15
v_call: TRBV19
cdr3_aa: CASRFAGGMGQPQHF
cdr3_nt: TGTGCCAGTAGATTCGCCGGGGGCATGGGTCAGCCCCAGCATTTT

clone_size: .
d_call: TRBD2
j_call: TRBJ2-3
cdr3_length: 15
v_call: TRBV11-2
cdr3_aa: CASSRGGEDTDTQYF
cdr3_nt: TGTGCCAGCAGCCGGGGGGGAGAGGACACAGATACGCAGTATTTT

clone_size: .
d_call: .
j_call: TRBJ1-3
cdr3_length: 14
v_call: TRBV10-1
cdr3_aa: CARRPGTSGNTIYF
cdr3_nt: TGCGCCCGACGGCCAGGGACCTCTGGAAACACCATATATTTT

clone_size: .
d_call: TRBD1
j_call: TRBJ1-1
cdr3_length: 17
v_call: TRBV27
cdr3_aa: CASSLVDRARMNTEAFF
cdr3_nt: TGTGCCAGCAGTTTAGTTGACAGGGCAAGAATGAACACTGAAGCTTTCTTT

clone_size: .
d_call: TRBD1
j_call: TRBJ2-1
cdr3_length: 15
v_call: TRBV9
cdr3_aa: CASSVVGTGISEQFF
cdr3_nt: TGTGCCAGCAGCGTAGTGGGGACAGGGATTTCTGAGCAGTTCTTC

clone_size: .
d_call: TRBD2
j_call: TRBJ2-7
cdr3_length: 15
v_call: TRBV28
cdr3_aa: CASSQTSGGSYEQYF
cdr3_nt: TGTGCCAGCAGCCAAACTAGCGGCGGCTCCTACGAGCAGTACTTC

clone_size: .
d_call: .
j_call: TRBJ1-1
cdr3_length: 8
v_call: TRBV2
cdr3_aa: CASGNAFF
cdr3_nt: TGTGCCAGCGGGAACGCTTTCTTT

clone_size: .
d_call: TRBD2
j_call: TRBJ2-7
cdr3_length: 18
v_call: TRBV7-9
cdr3_aa: CASIDSGLEFSGSYEQYF
cdr3_nt: TGTGCCAGCATCGATTCGGGACTAGAATTTTCCGGGTCCTACGAGCAGTACTTC

clone_size: .
d_call: .
j_call: TRBJ2-2
cdr3_length: 14
v_call: TRBV10-3
cdr3_aa: CAISEGAGTGELFF
cdr3_nt: TGTGCCATCAGTGAGGGGGCAGGAACCGGGGAGCTGTTTTTT

clone_size: once
d_call: .
j_call: TRBJ2-3
cdr3_length: 15
v_call: TRBV9
cdr3_aa: CASSPRGTGPDTQYF
cdr3_nt: TGTGCCAGCAGCCCCAGAGGCACCGGCCCAGATACGCAGTATTTT

clone_size: few
d_call: .
j_call: TRBJ1-2
cdr3_length: 14
v_call: TRBV5-1
cdr3_aa: CASSLSTVAYGYTF
cdr3_nt: TGCGCCAGCAGCCTATCAACTGTGGCCTATGGCTACACCTTC

clone_size: .
d_call: .
j_call: TRBJ2-3
cdr3_length: 15
v_call: TRBV10-2
cdr3_aa: CASSEGEISTDTQYF
cdr3_nt: TGCGCCAGCAGTGAGGGGGAAATTAGCACAGATACGCAGTATTTT

clone_size: once
d_call: TRBD1
j_call: TRBJ1-1
cdr3_length: 18
v_call: TRBV6-1
cdr3_aa: CASSELVVGQGKNTEAFF
cdr3_nt: TGTGCCAGCAGTGAACTCGTGGTAGGACAGGGCAAGAACACTGAAGCTTTCTTT

clone_size: .
d_call: .
j_call: TRBJ1-2
cdr3_length: 14
v_call: TRBV15
cdr3_aa: CATSKNPGLYGYTF
cdr3_nt: TGTGCCACCAGCAAGAATCCGGGGCTTTATGGCTACACCTTC

clone_size: .
d_call: .
j_call: TRBJ2-3
cdr3_length: 15
v_call: TRBV7-9
cdr3_aa: CASSLFLQNTDTQYF
cdr3_nt: TGTGCCAGCAGCTTATTTCTCCAGAACACAGATACGCAGTATTTT

clone_size: .
d_call: .
j_call: TRBJ2-1
cdr3_length: 11
v_call: TRBV19
cdr3_aa: CASSMSQGQFF
cdr3_nt: TGTGCCAGTAGTATGTCACAGGGACAGTTCTTC

clone_size: once
d_call: .
j_call: TRBJ1-1
cdr3_length: 14
v_call: TRBV29-1
cdr3_aa: CSVVARGGDTEAFF
cdr3_nt: TGCAGCGTTGTAGCACGGGGCGGGGACACTGAAGCTTTCTTT

clone_size: .
d_call: .
j_call: TRBJ1-6
cdr3_length: 14
v_call: TRBV15
cdr3_aa: CATSRVGGLSPLHF
cdr3_nt: TGTGCCACCAGCAGAGTGGGAGGGCTTTCACCCCTCCACTTT

clone_size: .
d_call: .
j_call: TRBJ1-1
cdr3_length: 13
v_call: TRBV5-5
cdr3_aa: CASILEPNTEAFF
cdr3_nt: TGTGCCAGCATCTTGGAGCCGAACACTGAAGCTTTCTTT

clone_size: .
d_call: TRBD1
j_call: TRBJ1-1
cdr3_length: 14
v_call: TRBV7-2
cdr3_aa: CASRPGQGYTEAFF
cdr3_nt: TGTGCCAGCAGACCGGGACAGGGTTACACTGAAGCTTTCTTT

clone_size: .
d_call: .
j_call: TRBJ2-2
cdr3_length: 17
v_call: TRBV23-1
cdr3_aa: CASSQSRQGSGTGELFF
cdr3_nt: TGCGCCAGCAGTCAATCGAGGCAGGGCAGCGGCACCGGGGAGCTGTTTTTT

clone_size: .
d_call: TRBD1
j_call: TRBJ1-4
cdr3_length: 15
v_call: TRBV4-2
cdr3_aa: CASSPPTGGSEKLFF
cdr3_nt: TGTGCCAGCAGCCCACCGACAGGGGGCAGTGAAAAACTGTTTTTT

clone_size: .
d_call: TRBD2
j_call: TRBJ2-2
cdr3_length: 15
v_call: TRBV7-2
cdr3_aa: CASSLTSGYTGELFF
cdr3_nt: TGTGCCAGCAGCTTGACTAGCGGATACACCGGGGAGCTGTTTTTT

clone_size: .
d_call: .
j_call: TRBJ2-7
cdr3_length: 15
v_call: TRBV18
cdr3_aa: CASSPDGGPTYEQYF
cdr3_nt: TGTGCCAGCTCACCAGATGGGGGCCCCACCTACGAGCAGTACTTC

clone_size: .
d_call: .
j_call: TRBJ2-1
cdr3_length: 16
v_call: TRBV4-3
cdr3_aa: CASSQDSTGVNNEQFF
cdr3_nt: TGCGCCAGCAGCCAAGATTCTACGGGGGTGAACAATGAGCAGTTCTTC

clone_size: .
d_call: .
j_call: TRBJ1-2
cdr3_length: 15
v_call: TRBV4-1
cdr3_aa: CASSQDTNKDYGYTF
cdr3_nt: TGCGCCAGCAGCCAAGATACGAACAAGGACTATGGCTACACCTTC

clone_size: .
d_call: .
j_call: TRBJ2-6
cdr3_length: 15
v_call: TRBV29-1
cdr3_aa: CSVKTLLSGANVLTF
cdr3_nt: TGCAGCGTTAAGACCCTTCTATCTGGGGCCAACGTCCTGACTTTC

clone_size: .
d_call: .
j_call: TRBJ2-7
cdr3_length: 13
v_call: TRBV5-1
cdr3_aa: CASSLGASYEQYF
cdr3_nt: TGCGCCAGCAGCTTAGGCGCGTCCTACGAGCAGTACTTC

clone_size: .
d_call: TRBD2
j_call: TRBJ2-1
cdr3_length: 16
v_call: TRBV2
cdr3_aa: CASAAFRGLATGEQFF
cdr3_nt: TGTGCCAGCGCTGCGTTCCGGGGACTAGCGACGGGGGAGCAGTTCTTC

clone_size: few
d_call: .
j_call: TRBJ2-7
cdr3_length: 13
v_call: TRBV7-7
cdr3_aa: CASSLGSNYEQYF
cdr3_nt: TGTGCCAGCAGCTTAGGGTCGAACTACGAGCAGTACTTC

clone_size: .
d_call: TRBD2
j_call: TRBJ2-1
cdr3_length: 16
v_call: TRBV7-2
cdr3_aa: CASILSGGRRYNEQFF
cdr3_nt: TGTGCCAGCATTCTTAGCGGGGGGAGGAGGTACAATGAGCAGTTCTTC